Presented here are 24 T cell receptor beta chains from one specimen sequenced in a study of memory CD4+ T cells and cytomegalovirus serostatus. TCRdb keeps only in-frame clones here, not all; method: immunoSEQ multiplex PCR. The table shows over 45,000 clones, with around 82% occurring only once. Single viable CD3+CD4+CD8-CD45RO+ cells were sorted as the memory CD4+ T cells. The sample taken for sequencing was memory CD4+ T cells from blood. These receptors originate from an adult in good health and CMV-seronegative. Some clones in this sample may be carry-over from other donors' samples.

This clone is termed medium-sized. The chain joins TRBV9 to TRBJ2-1, with 9 bases aligning to TRBD1. Trimming at V came to 4 bases and at J to 2 bases, leaving 1 base not matched to a gene. Germline V gene data show CDR1 as SGDLS and CDR2 as YYNGEE. This CDR3 is built from 14 residues. CDR3 in amino acids: CASSTGGTYNEQFF. In nucleotides, the CDR3 is TGTGCCAGCAGCACAGGGGGCACCTACAATGAGCAGTTCTTC. Full variable domain (rest looked up from reference TRBV9 and TRBJ2-1): DSGVTQTPKHLITATGQRVTLRCSPRSGDLSVYWYQQSLDQGLQFLIQYYNGEERAKGNILERFSAQQFPDLHSELNLSSLELGDSALYFCASSTGGTYNEQFFGPGTRLTVL.

The rearrangement joins TRBV28 to TRBJ1-5; maybe TRBD1 (5 bases). The germline CDR1 and CDR2 sequences are MDHEN and SYDVKM. The CDR3 totals 14 residues. Trimming stripped 6 bases from V and 3 bases from J, with 12 bases between. The CDR3 sequence is CASSLDSYNQPQHF. The CDR3 DNA reads as TGTGCCAGCAGCCTCGACAGTTACAATCAGCCCCAGCATTTT.

This clone occurred once. This chain uses TRBV7-2 with TRBJ2-5; D is perhaps TRBD2 (6 bases). Germline V CDR1 and CDR2: SGHTA, FQGNSA. The V end lost 5 bases, the J end lost 5 bases, and 12 bases lay between the germline ends. The CDR3 loop spans 13 amino acids. This CDR3 reads CASSVGLGETQYF. The CDR3 DNA sequence: TGTGCCAGCAGCGTGGGACTCGGGGAGACCCAGTACTTC. Combining the CDR3 with reference TRBV7-2 and TRBJ2-5 gives the whole variable domain GAGVSQSPSNKVTEKGKDVELRCDPISGHTALYWYRQSLGQGLEFLIYFQGNSAPDKSGLPSDRFSAERTGGSVSTLTIQRTQQEDSAVYLCASSVGLGETQYFGPGTRLLVL.

V usage is TRBV6-1 and J usage is TRBJ1-1, with 8 nucleotides matching TRBD1. In germline, CDR1 is MNHNS, CDR2 SASEGT. J was trimmed by 3 bases and V by 10 bases; bases with no gene match: 13. The CDR3 sequence is 15 residues long. The CDR3 DNA sequence: TGTGCCATATACAGGGGGTTAATCTGGGACACTGAAGCTTTCTTT. The encoded protein is CAIYRGLIWDTEAFF.

J is TRBJ2-3 and V is TRBV4-2; no clear D gene. The V end lost 0 bases, the J end lost 6 bases, and 10 bases lay between the germline ends. Germline lookup yields CDR1 LGHNA and CDR2 YNFKEQ. The CDR3 runs 14 residues. The CDR3 DNA follows: TGTGCCAGCAGCCAAGATCCGGAGTGGGATACGCAGTATTTT. It is translated as CASSQDPEWDTQYF.

V usage is TRBV7-8 and J usage is TRBJ2-7; D may be TRBD1 or TRBD2 (6 bases each). V lost 5 bases, J lost 10 bases, and 12 bases lay in between. This CDR3 region has 11 residues. Germline V gives CDR1 SGHVS, CDR2 FQNEAQ. CDR3 nucleotide sequence: TGTGCCAGCAGCAGGGGGGCCCCACAGTACTTC. Its translation: CASSRGAPQYF.

This chain links TRBV30 with TRBJ2-5, with D possibly matching TRBD1 (6 bases). The germline V gene has CDR1 GTSNPN and CDR2 SVGIG (reference sequence). This CDR3 is built from 11 residues. V gave up 0 bases and J gave up 7 bases, with 6 bases separating them. The CDR3 spells CAWSVGGTQYF. DNA for the CDR3: TGTGCCTGGAGTGTAGGGGGGACCCAGTACTTC.

This chain links TRBV6-5 with TRBJ2-7; 10 bases agree with TRBD1. V lost 2 bases and J lost 7; bases outside the gene matches: 2. Germline V gene sequence: CDR1 MNHEY, CDR2 SVGAGI. This CDR3 contains 13 residues. The CDR3 region is CASSYDRGQEQYF. CDR3 nucleotides: TGTGCCAGCAGTTACGACAGGGGGCAAGAGCAGTACTTC.

This chain joins TRBV2 and TRBJ1-1; D is perhaps TRBD1 (6 bases). The CDR3 consists of 13 residues. Germline V gene sequence: CDR1 SNHLY, CDR2 FYNNEI. V lost 6 bases and J lost 1, with 9 bases in between. The CDR3 nucleotides are TGTGCCAGCAGATTGACAGGGAACACTGAAGCTTTCTTT. It translates to CASRLTGNTEAFF. The variable domain in full, completed from reference TRBV2 and TRBJ1-1, reads EPEVTQTPSHQVTQMGQEVILRCVPISNHLYFYWYRQILGQKVEFLVSFYNNEISEKSEIFDDQFSVERPDGSNFTLKIRSTKLEDSAMYFCASRLTGNTEAFFGQGTRLTVV.

The genes are TRBV27 and TRBJ2-1, with 8 nucleotides matching TRBD1. The CDR3 length is 15 residues. The ends lost 5 bases at V and 6 bases at J; junction bases unmatched: 9. CDR1 is MNHEY, CDR2 SMNVEV, per germline (reference sequence). The CDR3 reads CASSTDRGRGNEQFF. For the CDR3, the DNA is TGTGCCAGCAGTACCGACAGGGGCCGGGGCAATGAGCAGTTCTTC.

The chain employs TRBV4-1 and TRBJ2-7; D may match TRBD1 or TRBD2 (7 bases each). CDR3 size: 13 residues. Trimming removed 2 bases at V and 4 bases at J, with 9 bases between. CDR1 MGHRA and CDR2 YSYEKL come from the germline V gene. The CDR3 spells CASSQQGGYEQYF. The CDR3 bases are TGCGCCAGCAGCCAACAGGGGGGGTACGAGCAGTACTTC.

The chain couples TRBV6-6 to TRBJ2-1; no firm D call. The length of the CDR3 is 13 residues. Germline CDR1 and CDR2: MNHNY and SVGAGI (reference sequence). Trimming took 9 bases from V and 1 from J, leaving 10 bases between them. The DNA of the CDR3 is TGTGCCAGTACCCTGGGGTCCTACAATGAGCAGTTCTTC. As protein: CASTLGSYNEQFF.

The V and J genes are TRBV2 and TRBJ1-5; 9 bases line up with TRBD1. The trim removed 5 bases at V and 4 bases at J, leaving 6 bases unmatched. Germline-derived CDR1 and CDR2 are SNHLY and FYNNEI. CDR3 length equals 15 residues. This CDR3 reads CASSPDRGKNQPQHF. Written as DNA, the CDR3 is TGTGCCAGCAGTCCGGACAGGGGTAAAAATCAGCCCCAGCATTTT.

Here the CDR3 reads CASSETSGATDTQYF. In DNA form, the CDR3 reads TGCGCCAGCAGTGAGACTAGCGGGGCCACAGATACGCAGTATTTT. The chain couples TRBV10-2 to TRBJ2-3, with 10 nucleotides matching TRBD2. J lost 2 bases, V lost 2 bases, and 1 base had no gene match. This CDR3 region has 15 residues. The germline gives CDR1 WSHSY, CDR2 SAAADI.

This clone was counted only a few times. The chain recombines TRBV7-3 with TRBJ1-5; unclear D gene. CDR3 length: 13 residues. V shed 2 bases and J shed 7 bases, with 9 bases lying between them. The germline V gene encodes CDR1 SGHTA and CDR2 FQGTGA. The DNA of the CDR3 is TGTGCCAGCAGCTTAGGCTTTGGGCAGCCCCAGCATTTT. It specifies CASSLGFGQPQHF.

For the CDR3, the DNA is TGTGCCAGCTCCCTATCAGGGGGCAATCAGCCCCAGCATTTT. Translated, it gives CASSLSGGNQPQHF. This chain connects TRBV18 to TRBJ1-5; possibly TRBD1 for D (6 bases). Germline V gives CDR1 KGHSH, CDR2 LQKENI. The CDR3 is 14 residues long. Trimming cost V 6 bases and J 2 bases, with 11 bases left between them.

The CDR3 here is CASSLGSASGSYNEQFF. The CDR3 nucleotides are TGCGCCAGCAGCTTGGGGTCGGCTAGCGGCTCCTACAATGAGCAGTTCTTC. The chain couples TRBV5-1 to TRBJ2-1; 7 nucleotides align to TRBD2. Germline V CDR1 and CDR2: SGHRS, YFSETQ. V lost 0 bases, J lost 0 bases, and 6 bases stayed unmatched. The CDR3 contains 17 residues. Drawing the rest from reference TRBV5-1 and TRBJ2-1, the complete variable domain is KAGVTQTPRYLIKTRGQQVTLSCSPISGHRSVSWYQQTPGQGLQFLFEYFSETQRNKGNFPGRFSGRQFSNSRSEMNVSTLELGDSALYLCASSLGSASGSYNEQFFGPGTRLTVL.

The chain recombines TRBV7-9 with TRBJ1-1, with a weak D call TRBD1 (6 bases). The CDR3 covers 14 residues. V was shortened by 5 bases and J by 4 bases, with 14 bases between the two germline ends. The germline CDR1 and CDR2 sequences are SEHNR and FQNEAQ (reference sequence). Here the CDR3 DNA reads TGTGCCAGCAGCCCCAAGGGGGGAGTCACTGAAGCTTTCTTT. Translated: CASSPKGGVTEAFF.

The chain employs TRBV28 and TRBJ2-2; 9 bases line up with TRBD1. V lost 6 bases and J lost 7; bases outside the gene matches: 6. The CDR3 is made up of 14 amino acids. Germline V gene data show CDR1 as MDHEN and CDR2 as SYDVKM. CDR3 sequence: CASRRQGEHGELFF. The CDR3 DNA reads as TGTGCCAGCAGACGACAGGGGGAGCACGGGGAGCTGTTTTTT. Together with reference TRBV28 and TRBJ2-2, the CDR3 gives the full variable domain: DVKVTQSSRYLVKRTGEKVFLECVQDMDHENMFWYRQDPGLGLRLIYFSYDVKMKEKGDIPEGYSVSREKKERFSLILESASTNQTSMYLCASRRQGEHGELFFGEGSRLTVL.

This clone occurred a few times. The V and J genes are TRBV6-5 and TRBJ1-5, with D unclear. Looked up from germline, CDR1 is MNHEY and CDR2 is SVGAGI. The CDR3 covers 16 residues. The V end was cut by 0 bases, the J end by 5 bases, with 14 bases between. Written as DNA, the CDR3 is TGTGCCAGCAGTTACTCGATTAGCCGGGGTGATCAGCCCCAGCATTTT. Protein product: CASSYSISRGDQPQHF.

The chain uses TRBV6-5 and TRBJ2-7; no firm D call. V shed 5 bases and J shed 6 bases, with 5 bases lying between them. Germline loops: CDR1 MNHEY, CDR2 SVGAGI. CDR3 length equals 10 residues. The CDR3 bases are TGTGCCAGCAGTGACGGCGAGCAGTACTTC. This sequence encodes CASSDGEQYF.

The J gene is TRBJ1-5, the V gene TRBV19, with D possibly TRBD1 on 5 matching bases. This CDR3 comprises 14 residues. Trimming removed 7 bases at V and 6 bases at J, with 16 bases between. The V gene's germline CDR1 is LNHDA and CDR2 SQIVND (reference sequence). The CDR3 nucleotides are TGTGCCAGTACCCACGGGGGGGTAGGTCAGCCCCAGCATTTT. Translation: CASTHGGVGQPQHF.

The chain couples TRBV28 to TRBJ2-5; D gene uncertain. V lost 2 bases, J lost 2 bases, and 6 bases lay in between. Germline CDR1 reads MDHEN; CDR2 reads SYDVKM. The CDR3 loop spans 13 amino acids. The DNA for the CDR3 is TGTGCCAGCAGTTTAGGGTCTCAAGAGACCCAGTACTTC. As protein: CASSLGSQETQYF.

V and J are TRBV30 and TRBJ1-2; no definite D call. Germline lookup yields CDR1 GTSNPN and CDR2 SVGIG (reference sequence). CDR3 length: 13 residues. V lost 2 bases and J lost 0, with 7 bases in between. CDR3 nucleotide sequence: TGTGCCTGGAGTTCAGGATCTAACTATGGCTACACCTTC. Translation gives CAWSSGSNYGYTF.